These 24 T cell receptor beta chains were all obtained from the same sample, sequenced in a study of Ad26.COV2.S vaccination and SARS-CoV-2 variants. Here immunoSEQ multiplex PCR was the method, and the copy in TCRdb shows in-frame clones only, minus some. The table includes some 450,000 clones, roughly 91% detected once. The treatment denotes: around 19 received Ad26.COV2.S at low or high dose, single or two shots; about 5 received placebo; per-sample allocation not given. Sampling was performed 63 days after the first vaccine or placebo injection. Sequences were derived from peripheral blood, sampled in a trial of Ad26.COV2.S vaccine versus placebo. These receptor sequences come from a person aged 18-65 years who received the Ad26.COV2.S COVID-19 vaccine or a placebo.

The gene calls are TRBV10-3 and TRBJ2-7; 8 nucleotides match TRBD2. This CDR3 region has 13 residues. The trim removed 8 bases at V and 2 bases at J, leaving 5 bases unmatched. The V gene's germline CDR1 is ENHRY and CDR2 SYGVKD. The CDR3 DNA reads TGTGCCATCGGGGTAGCGGGGACCTACGAGCAGTACTTC. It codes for CAIGVAGTYEQYF.

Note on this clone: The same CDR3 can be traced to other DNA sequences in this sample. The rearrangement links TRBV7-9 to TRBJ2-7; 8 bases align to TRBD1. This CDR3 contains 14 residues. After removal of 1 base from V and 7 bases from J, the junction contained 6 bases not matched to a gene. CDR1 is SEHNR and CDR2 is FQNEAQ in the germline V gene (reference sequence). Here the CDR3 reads CASSLGGQGGEQYF. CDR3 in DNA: TGTGCCAGCAGCTTAGGCGGACAGGGTGGTGAGCAGTACTTC. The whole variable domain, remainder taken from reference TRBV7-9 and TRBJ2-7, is DTGVSQNPRHKITKRGQNVTFRCDPISEHNRLYWYRQTLGQGPEFLTYFQNEAQLEKSRLLSDRFSAERPKGSFSTLEIQRTEQGDSAMYLCASSLGGQGGEQYFGPGTRLTVT.

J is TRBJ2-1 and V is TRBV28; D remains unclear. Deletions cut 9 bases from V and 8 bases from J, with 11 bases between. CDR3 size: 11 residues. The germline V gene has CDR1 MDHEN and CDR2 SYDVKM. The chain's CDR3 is CASSRLDEQFF. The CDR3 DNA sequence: TGTGCCAGTAGTCGTCTTGATGAGCAGTTCTTC. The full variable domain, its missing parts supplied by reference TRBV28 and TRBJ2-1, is DVKVTQSSRYLVKRTGEKVFLECVQDMDHENMFWYRQDPGLGLRLIYFSYDVKMKEKGDIPEGYSVSREKKERFSLILESASTNQTSMYLCASSRLDEQFFGPGTRLTVL.

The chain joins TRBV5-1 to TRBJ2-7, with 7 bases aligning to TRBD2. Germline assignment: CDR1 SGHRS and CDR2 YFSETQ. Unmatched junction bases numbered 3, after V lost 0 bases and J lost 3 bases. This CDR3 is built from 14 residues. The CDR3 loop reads CASSLVASGYEQYF. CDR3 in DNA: TGCGCCAGCAGCTTGGTCGCTAGCGGCTACGAGCAGTACTTC.

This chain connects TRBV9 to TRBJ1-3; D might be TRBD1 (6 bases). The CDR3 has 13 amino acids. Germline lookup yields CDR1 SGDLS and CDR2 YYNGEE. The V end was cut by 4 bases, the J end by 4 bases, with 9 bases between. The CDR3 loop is CASSTGQGNTIYF. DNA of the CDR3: TGTGCCAGCAGCACGGGACAAGGAAACACCATATATTTT.

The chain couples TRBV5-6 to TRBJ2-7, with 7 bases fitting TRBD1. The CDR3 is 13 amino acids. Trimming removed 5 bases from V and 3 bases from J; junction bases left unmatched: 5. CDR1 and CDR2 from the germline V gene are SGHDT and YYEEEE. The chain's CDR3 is CASSTGTDYEQYF. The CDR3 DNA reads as TGTGCCAGCAGTACCGGGACAGACTACGAGCAGTACTTC.

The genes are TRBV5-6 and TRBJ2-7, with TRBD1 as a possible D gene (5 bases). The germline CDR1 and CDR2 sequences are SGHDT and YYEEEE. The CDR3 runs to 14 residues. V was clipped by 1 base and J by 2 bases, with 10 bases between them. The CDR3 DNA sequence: TGTGCCAGCAGCTTGAGGGCAGGGCCCTACGAGCAGTACTTC. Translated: CASSLRAGPYEQYF.

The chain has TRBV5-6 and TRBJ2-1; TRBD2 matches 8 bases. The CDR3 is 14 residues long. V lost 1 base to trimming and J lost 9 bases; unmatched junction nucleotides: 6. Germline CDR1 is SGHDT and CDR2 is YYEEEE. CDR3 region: CASSLRTGGFEQFF. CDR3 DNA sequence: TGTGCCAGCAGCTTGAGAACGGGAGGGTTTGAGCAGTTCTTC.

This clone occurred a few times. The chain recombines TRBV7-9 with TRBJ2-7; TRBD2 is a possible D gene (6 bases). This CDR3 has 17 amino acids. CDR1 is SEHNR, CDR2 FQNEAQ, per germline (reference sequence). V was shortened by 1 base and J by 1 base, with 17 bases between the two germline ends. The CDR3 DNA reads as TGTGCCAGCAGCTTAGGAGTGGGTAGCGGTTCTTCCTACGAGCAGTACTTC. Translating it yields CASSLGVGSGSSYEQYF.

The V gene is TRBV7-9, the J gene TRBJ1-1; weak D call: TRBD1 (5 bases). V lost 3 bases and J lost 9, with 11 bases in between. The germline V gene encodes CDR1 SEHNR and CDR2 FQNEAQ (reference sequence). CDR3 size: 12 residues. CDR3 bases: TGTGCCAGCAGCTTGGTGGGGGGTAAAGCTTTCTTT. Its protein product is CASSLVGGKAFF.

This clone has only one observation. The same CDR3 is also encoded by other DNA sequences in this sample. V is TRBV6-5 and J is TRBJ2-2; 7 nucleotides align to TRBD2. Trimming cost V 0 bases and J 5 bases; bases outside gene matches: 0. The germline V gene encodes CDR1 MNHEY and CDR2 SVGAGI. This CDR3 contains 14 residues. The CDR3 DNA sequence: TGTGCCAGCAGTTACTCGCGGGGGACCGGGGAGCTGTTTTTT. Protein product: CASSYSRGTGELFF.

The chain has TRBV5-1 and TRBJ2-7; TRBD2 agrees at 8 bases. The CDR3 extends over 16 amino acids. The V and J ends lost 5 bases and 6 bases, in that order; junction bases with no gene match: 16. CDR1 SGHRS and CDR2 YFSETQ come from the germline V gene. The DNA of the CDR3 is TGCGCCAGCAGTCTCCGGACTAGCACGGGAACGGGCGAGCAGTACTTC. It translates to CASSLRTSTGTGEQYF.

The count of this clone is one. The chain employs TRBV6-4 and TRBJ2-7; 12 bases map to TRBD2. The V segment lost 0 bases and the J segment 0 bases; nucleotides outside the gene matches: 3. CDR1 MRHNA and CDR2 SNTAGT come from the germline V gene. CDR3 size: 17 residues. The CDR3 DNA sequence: TGTGCCAGCAGTGACTCCCTAGCGGGAGGGAGCTCCTACGAGCAGTACTTC. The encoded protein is CASSDSLAGGSSYEQYF.

The CDR3 nucleotides read TGTGCCAGCAGCCAAGATTCGCTAGAAGAGACCCAGTACTTC. Translating it yields CASSQDSLEETQYF. The V call is TRBV3-1 (or the pseudogene TRBV3-2), the J call TRBJ2-5, with D uncertain. V lost 0 bases and J lost 3, with 8 bases in between. The CDR3 has 14 residues. The germline V gene encodes CDR1 LGHDT and CDR2 YNNKEL (reference sequence).

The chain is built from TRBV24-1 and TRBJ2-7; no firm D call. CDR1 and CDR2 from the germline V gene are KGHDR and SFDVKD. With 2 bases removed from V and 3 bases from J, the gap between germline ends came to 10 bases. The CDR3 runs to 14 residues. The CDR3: CATSDSGSFYEQYF. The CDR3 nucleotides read TGTGCCACCAGTGATTCCGGGTCTTTCTACGAGCAGTACTTC.

CDR3 DNA: TGTGCCAGCGGTCCTAGCGGGAGAGGTTTAACAGATACGCAGTATTTT. Protein product: CASGPSGRGLTDTQYF. The gene calls are TRBV9 and TRBJ2-3; 10 nucleotides line up with TRBD2. Germline V gives CDR1 SGDLS, CDR2 YYNGEE. The CDR3 runs 16 residues. The V gene end was trimmed by 7 bases and the J gene end by 3 bases; junction bases not matched to a gene: 11.

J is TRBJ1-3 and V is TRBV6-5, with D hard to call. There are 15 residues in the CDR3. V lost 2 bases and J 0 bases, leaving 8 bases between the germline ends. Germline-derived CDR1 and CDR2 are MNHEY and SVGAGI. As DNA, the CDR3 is TGTGCCAGCAGTTACCTGGACGGCTCTGGAAACACCATATATTTT. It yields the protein CASSYLDGSGNTIYF.

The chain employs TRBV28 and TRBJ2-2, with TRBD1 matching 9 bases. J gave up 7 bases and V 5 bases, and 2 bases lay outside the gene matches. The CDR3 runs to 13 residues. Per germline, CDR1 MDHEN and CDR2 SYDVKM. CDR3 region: CASSGQGYGELFF. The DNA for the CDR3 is TGTGCCAGCAGTGGACAGGGGTACGGGGAGCTGTTTTTT.

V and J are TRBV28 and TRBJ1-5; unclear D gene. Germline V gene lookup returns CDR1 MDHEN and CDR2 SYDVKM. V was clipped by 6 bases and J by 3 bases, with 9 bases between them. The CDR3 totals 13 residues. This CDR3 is CASSHGNNQPQHF. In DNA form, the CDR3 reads TGTGCCAGCAGCCACGGGAACAATCAGCCCCAGCATTTT.

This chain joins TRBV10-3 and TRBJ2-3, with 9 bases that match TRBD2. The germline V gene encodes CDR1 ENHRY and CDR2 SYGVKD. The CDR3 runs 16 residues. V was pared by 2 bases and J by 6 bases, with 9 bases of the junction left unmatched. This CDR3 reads CAISEPSGRREDTQYF. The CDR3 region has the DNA TGTGCCATCAGTGAGCCAAGCGGGAGGCGGGAGGATACGCAGTATTTT.

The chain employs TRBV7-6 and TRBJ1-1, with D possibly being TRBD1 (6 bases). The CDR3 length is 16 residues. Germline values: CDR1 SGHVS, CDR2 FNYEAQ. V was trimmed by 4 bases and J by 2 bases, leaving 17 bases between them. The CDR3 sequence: CASSSLMQGPNTEAFF. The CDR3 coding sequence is TGTGCCAGCAGCTCATTAATGCAGGGGCCCAACACTGAAGCTTTCTTT.

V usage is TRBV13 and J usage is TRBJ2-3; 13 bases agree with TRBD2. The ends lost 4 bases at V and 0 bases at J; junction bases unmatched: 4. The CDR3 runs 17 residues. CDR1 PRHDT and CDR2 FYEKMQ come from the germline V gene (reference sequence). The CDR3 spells CASSWGTSGTSTDTQYF. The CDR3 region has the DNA TGTGCCAGCAGCTGGGGGACTAGCGGGACTAGCACAGATACGCAGTATTTT.

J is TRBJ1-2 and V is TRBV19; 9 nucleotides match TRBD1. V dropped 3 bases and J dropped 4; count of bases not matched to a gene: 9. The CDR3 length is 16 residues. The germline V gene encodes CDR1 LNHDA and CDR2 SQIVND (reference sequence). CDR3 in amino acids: CASSIRTGDLSYGYTF. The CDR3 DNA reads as TGTGCCAGTAGTATCAGGACAGGGGACCTCTCCTATGGCTACACCTTC. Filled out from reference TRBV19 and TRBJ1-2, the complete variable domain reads DGGITQSPKYLFRKEGQNVTLSCEQNLNHDAMYWYRQDPGQGLRLIYYSQIVNDFQKGDIAEGYSVSREKKESFPLTVTSAQKNPTAFYLCASSIRTGDLSYGYTFGSGTRLTVV.

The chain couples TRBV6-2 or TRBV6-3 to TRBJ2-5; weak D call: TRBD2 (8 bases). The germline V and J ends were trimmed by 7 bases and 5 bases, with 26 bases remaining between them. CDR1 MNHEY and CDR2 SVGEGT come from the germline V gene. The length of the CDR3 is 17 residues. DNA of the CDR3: TGTGCCAGCAACCCTCCCACCCCGGGACTAGGGGGCGAGACCCAGTACTTC. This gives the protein CASNPPTPGLGGETQYF.